This TCR beta chain comes out of a study of T cell repertoires in cytomegalovirus infection. On this clonotype: Its antigen is currently unknown.

TCRdb processed the reads anew with MiXCR; each CDR3 protein has one entry. The top ten hold 14% of the sample, which has fewer than 300,000 distinct CDR3 sequences, roughly 26% seen once. With 2 bases removed from V and 5 bases from J, the gap between germline ends came to 9 bases. The germline gives CDR1 MNHNY, CDR2 SVGAGI (reference sequence). The CDR3 is made up of 13 amino acids. Study conclusions and caveats: Totalled public TCR beta family frequency picked out people who carried CMV plus the relevant HLA.

This TCR was recovered from a human donor in good health (CMV status not recorded). Some clones in this sample may be carry-over from other donors' samples. This sequence joins TRBV6-6 and TRBJ2-5; no clear D gene. The sequenced sample consisted of PBMCs. The CDR3 DNA reads as TGTGCCAGCAGTTACAGTCAGTTGGAGACCCAGTACTTC. Residues: CASSYSQLETQYF.